The T cell receptor (beta chain) under discussion was sequenced for a study of T cell clonality in common variable immunodeficiency. Broader study findings: CVID subjects had higher TCRbeta clonality than healthy controls, most marked in about a third.

The sample holds many counts of this clone. Its antigen is not known. The DNA ends 3 residues before the CDR3 does, and the rest of the CDR3 is filled in from the germline J gene. Caucasian heritage predominated among both patients and controls. TCRdb keeps only in-frame clones here, not all; method: immunoSEQ multiplex PCR. The table lists 45,000 to 55,000 clones, with no singletons. The CDR3 length is 14 residues. Germline V lookup: CDR1 KGHSH, CDR2 LQKENI. The germline V and J ends were trimmed by 2 bases and 7 bases, with 12 bases remaining between them. The V and J genes are TRBV18 and TRBJ2-1; D possibly corresponds to TRBD2 (5 bases). This receptor was taken from a person aged 18-69 years in good health. Material: peripheral blood mononuclear cells. The CDR3 region is CASSPSASRNEQFF. The covered CDR3 bases are TGTGCCAGCTCACCATCGGCTAGCCGAAATGAG.